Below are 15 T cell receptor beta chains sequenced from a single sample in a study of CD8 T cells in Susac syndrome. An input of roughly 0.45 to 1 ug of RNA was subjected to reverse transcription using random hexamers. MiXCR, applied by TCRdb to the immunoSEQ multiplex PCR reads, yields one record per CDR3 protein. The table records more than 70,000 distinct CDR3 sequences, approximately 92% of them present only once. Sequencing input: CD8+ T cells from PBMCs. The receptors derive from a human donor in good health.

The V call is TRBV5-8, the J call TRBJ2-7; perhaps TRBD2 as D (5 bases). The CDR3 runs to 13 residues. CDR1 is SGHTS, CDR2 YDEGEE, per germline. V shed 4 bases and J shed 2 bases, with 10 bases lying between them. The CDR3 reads CASSIPGTYEQYF. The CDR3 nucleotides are TGTGCCAGCAGCATTCCCGGGACCTACGAGCAGTACTTC.

The CDR3 bases are TGCGCCAGCAGCCAAGGGCCTGGAAACACCATATATTTT. The encoded protein is CASSQGPGNTIYF. This chain uses TRBV4-1 with TRBJ1-3; D remains unclear. There are 13 residues in the CDR3. The V end was cut by 1 base, the J end by 2 bases, with 3 bases between. Germline V gene sequence: CDR1 MGHRA, CDR2 YSYEKL.

CDR3 protein: CASSSYGTQYF. DNA of the CDR3: TGTGCCAGCAGTTCCTATGGGACCCAGTACTTC. V usage is TRBV6-5 and J usage is TRBJ2-5, with D uncertain. The V end lost 4 bases, the J end lost 7 bases, and 7 bases lay between the germline ends. CDR3 size: 11 residues. CDR1 is MNHEY, CDR2 SVGAGI, per germline.

CDR3 region: CASSWTGYAQYF. The CDR3 bases are TGTGCCAGCAGCTGGACAGGGTATGCGCAGTATTTT. J is TRBJ2-3 and V is TRBV7-2; 8 positions match TRBD1. The CDR3 totals 12 residues. V lost 4 bases to trimming and J lost 10 bases; unmatched junction nucleotides: 4. The germline V gene encodes CDR1 SGHTA and CDR2 FQGNSA.

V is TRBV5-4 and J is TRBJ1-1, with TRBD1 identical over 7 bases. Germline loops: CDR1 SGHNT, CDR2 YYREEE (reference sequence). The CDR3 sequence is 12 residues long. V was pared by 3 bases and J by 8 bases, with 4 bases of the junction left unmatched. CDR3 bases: TGTGCCAGCAGCTCAGGACAGGTAGAAGCTTTCTTT. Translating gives CASSSGQVEAFF.

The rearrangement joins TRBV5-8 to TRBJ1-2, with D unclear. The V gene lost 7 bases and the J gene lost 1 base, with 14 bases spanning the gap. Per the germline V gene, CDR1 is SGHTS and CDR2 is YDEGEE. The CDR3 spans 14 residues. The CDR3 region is CASVRSSRNYGYTF. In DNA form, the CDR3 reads TGTGCCAGCGTGCGTTCCTCTCGTAACTATGGCTACACCTTC.

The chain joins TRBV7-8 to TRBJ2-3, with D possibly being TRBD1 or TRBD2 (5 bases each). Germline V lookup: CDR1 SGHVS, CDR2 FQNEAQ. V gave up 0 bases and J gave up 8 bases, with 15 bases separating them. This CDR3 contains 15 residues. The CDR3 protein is CASSLAGLAQGTQYF. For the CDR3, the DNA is TGTGCCAGCAGCTTAGCCGGACTGGCGCAGGGTACGCAGTATTTT.

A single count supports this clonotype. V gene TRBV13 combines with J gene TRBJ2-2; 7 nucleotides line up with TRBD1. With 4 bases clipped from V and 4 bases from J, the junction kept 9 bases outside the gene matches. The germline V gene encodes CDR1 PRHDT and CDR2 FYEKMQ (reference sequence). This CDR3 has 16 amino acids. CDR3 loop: CASSSRQGSVTGELFF. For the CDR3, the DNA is TGTGCCAGCAGCTCGCGACAGGGTTCGGTCACCGGGGAGCTGTTTTTT.

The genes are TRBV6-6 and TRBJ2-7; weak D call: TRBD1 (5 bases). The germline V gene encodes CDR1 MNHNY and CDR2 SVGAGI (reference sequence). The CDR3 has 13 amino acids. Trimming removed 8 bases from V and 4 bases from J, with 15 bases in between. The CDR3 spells CASCDSPAYEQYF. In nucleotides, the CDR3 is TGTGCCAGCTGTGACAGCCCCGCTTACGAGCAGTACTTC.

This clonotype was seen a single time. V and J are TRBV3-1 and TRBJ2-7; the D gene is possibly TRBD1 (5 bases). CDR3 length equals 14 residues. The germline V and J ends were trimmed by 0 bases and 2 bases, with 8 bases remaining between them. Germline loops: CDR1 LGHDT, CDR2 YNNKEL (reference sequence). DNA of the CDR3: TGTGCCAGCAGCCAAGAACCAGGGACCTACGAGCAGTACTTC. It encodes CASSQEPGTYEQYF.

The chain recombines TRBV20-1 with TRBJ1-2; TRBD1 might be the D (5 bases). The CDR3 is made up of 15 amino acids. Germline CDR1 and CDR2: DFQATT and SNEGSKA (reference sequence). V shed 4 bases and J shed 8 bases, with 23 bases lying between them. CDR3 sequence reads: CSATPPDSLAGGYTF. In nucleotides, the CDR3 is TGCAGTGCTACCCCTCCTGACAGTCTGGCGGGGGGCTACACCTTC.

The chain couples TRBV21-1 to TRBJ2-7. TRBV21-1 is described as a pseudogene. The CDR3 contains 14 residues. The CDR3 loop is CASSKASTSYEQYF. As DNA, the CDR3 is TGTGCCAGCAGCAAAGCCAGCACTTCCTACGAGCAGTACTTC.

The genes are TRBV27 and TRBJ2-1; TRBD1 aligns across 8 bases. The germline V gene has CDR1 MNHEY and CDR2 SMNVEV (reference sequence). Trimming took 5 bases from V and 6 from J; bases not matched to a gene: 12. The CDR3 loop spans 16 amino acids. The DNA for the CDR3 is TGTGCCAGCAGTACGGGACAGGAAGGGTTCGGCAATGAGCAGTTCTTC. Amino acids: CASSTGQEGFGNEQFF.

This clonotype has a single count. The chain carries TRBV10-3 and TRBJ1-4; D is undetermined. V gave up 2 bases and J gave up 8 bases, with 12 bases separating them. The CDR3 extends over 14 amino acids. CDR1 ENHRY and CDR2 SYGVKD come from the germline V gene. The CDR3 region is CAISEMWRPEKLFF. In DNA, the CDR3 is TGTGCCATCAGTGAGATGTGGAGACCCGAAAAACTGTTTTTT.

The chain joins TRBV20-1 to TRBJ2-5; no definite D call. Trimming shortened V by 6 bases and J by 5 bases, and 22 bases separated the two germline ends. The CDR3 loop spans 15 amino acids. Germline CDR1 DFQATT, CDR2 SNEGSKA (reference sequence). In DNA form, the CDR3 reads TGCAGTGCCGAGCCCGGCCACTTCCTGGAGGAGACCCAGTACTTC. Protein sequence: CSAEPGHFLEETQYF.